The rows below give T cell receptor beta chains drawn from one sample of a study of blood T cell repertoires in COVID-19. Data came from immunoSEQ multiplex PCR; TCRdb stores just in-frame clones and leaves some out. The sample lists roughly 290,000 clones, approximately 83% occurring once. Sequencing was performed on PBMCs or T cells enriched from blood (not recorded which). The receptors derive from a man aged 25-45 years who had recovered from COVID-19. Both conserved end residues are part of each CDR3. The order of the fields is V gene, clone size, J gene, D gene, CDR3 protein, CDR3 DNA. The D gene is left open where the match is weak. Not every row has a clone size; where given, it reads once, few, many or a size class.

>TRBV7-9|once|TRBJ2-5|.
CASSFSSLETQYF
TGTGCCAGCAGCTTTTCCAGTCTGGAGACCCAGTACTTC
>TRBV3-1/TRBV3-2|few|TRBJ2-5|TRBD1
CASSQDWEQGMGETQYF
TGTGCCAGCAGCCAAGATTGGGAACAGGGGATGGGTGAGACCCAGTACTTC
>TRBV5-6|.|TRBJ1-2|TRBD1
CASSLGTGIGYTF
TGTGCCAGCAGCTTGGGGACAGGGATCGGCTACACCTTC
>TRBV6-5|.|TRBJ2-7|.
CASSYTGQLPYEQYF
TGTGCCAGCAGTTACACGGGACAACTCCCCTACGAGCAGTACTTC
>TRBV6-5|once|TRBJ1-2|TRBD1
CASSYGTGANYGYTF
TGTGCCAGCAGTTACGGGACAGGAGCTAACTATGGCTACACCTTC
>TRBV27|.|TRBJ1-2|TRBD1
CASSFTGGLYGYTF
TGTGCCAGCAGTTTCACAGGGGGCCTCTATGGCTACACCTTC
>TRBV21-1|few|TRBJ1-5|.
CASSKQGHQPQHF
TGTGCCAGCAGCAAACAGGGTCATCAGCCCCAGCATTTT
>TRBV4-1|.|TRBJ2-2|.
CASSLTGQGGAGELFF
TGCGCCAGCAGCCTCACCGGACAGGGAGGGGCCGGGGAGCTGTTTTTT
>TRBV4-2|.|TRBJ2-2|.
CASSQESGNTGELFF
TGTGCCAGCAGCCAAGAGTCGGGGAACACCGGGGAGCTGTTTTTT
>TRBV3-1/TRBV3-2|.|TRBJ2-1|TRBD2
CASSQEMGTSGRVNEQFF
TGTGCCAGCAGCCAAGAAATGGGGACTAGCGGGAGGGTCAATGAGCAGTTCTTC